This is a list of T cell receptor beta chains from one sample in a study of T cells in Graves' hyperthyroidism and ophthalmopathy. Each CDR3 protein is one row after TCRdb ran MiXCR on the multiplex PCR reads. The table shows about 600,000 distinct CDR3 sequences, with roughly 15% occurring only once. The specimen was blood. Every receptor here comes from a middle-aged woman with Graves' ophthalmopathy. Both conserved end residues are part of each CDR3. The order of the fields is D gene, clone size, J gene, V gene, CDR3 DNA, CDR3 protein. The D gene is left open where the match is weak. Size values are once, few and many counts, or a class for expanded clones, and some rows have none.

d_call: -; clone_size: few; j_call: TRBJ2-3; v_call: TRBV5-1; cdr3_nt: TGCGCCAGCCCGAAGCCACGAACAGATACGCAGTATTTT; cdr3_aa: CASPKPRTDTQYF
d_call: -; clone_size: -; j_call: TRBJ2-2; v_call: TRBV7-3; cdr3_nt: TGTGCCAGCAGCTCTGACCCATTCACCGGGGAGCTGTTTTTT; cdr3_aa: CASSSDPFTGELFF
d_call: TRBD2; clone_size: many; j_call: TRBJ2-7; v_call: TRBV2; cdr3_nt: TGTGCCAGCAGACCTAGCGGGATGGGGTACGAGCAGTACTTC; cdr3_aa: CASRPSGMGYEQYF
d_call: TRBD1; clone_size: many; j_call: TRBJ2-5; v_call: TRBV5-1; cdr3_nt: TGCGCCAGCAGCTCGACAGGGATGGACCAAGAGACCCAGTACTTC; cdr3_aa: CASSSTGMDQETQYF
d_call: TRBD1; clone_size: -; j_call: TRBJ2-6; v_call: TRBV2; cdr3_nt: TGTGCCAGCAGTGATACGGTGGGGACAGGGGGCCTCCCGAGGGGGGCCAACGTCCTGACTTTC; cdr3_aa: CASSDTVGTGGLPRGANVLTF
d_call: TRBD1; clone_size: -; j_call: TRBJ2-2; v_call: TRBV9; cdr3_nt: TGTGCCAGCAGCCCCGGGACAGGGGATGACGGGGAGCTGTTTTTT; cdr3_aa: CASSPGTGDDGELFF
d_call: TRBD2; clone_size: few; j_call: TRBJ2-3; v_call: TRBV4-1; cdr3_nt: TGCGCCAGCAGCCAGCCGTCGAAGCGGGGGGGCACAGATACGCAGTATTTT; cdr3_aa: CASSQPSKRGGTDTQYF
d_call: -; clone_size: few; j_call: TRBJ2-1; v_call: TRBV20-1; cdr3_nt: TGCAGTGCTAGAGATCGAAGGCAGCTCTACAATGAGCAGTTCTTC; cdr3_aa: CSARDRRQLYNEQFF
d_call: TRBD2; clone_size: many; j_call: TRBJ2-5; v_call: TRBV20-1; cdr3_nt: TGCAGTGGGGCTAGCGGGAGGCCCAAAGAGACCCAGTACTTC; cdr3_aa: CSGASGRPKETQYF
d_call: TRBD2; clone_size: many; j_call: TRBJ2-3; v_call: TRBV2; cdr3_nt: TGTGCCAGCAGTCCGGGGGGGCTCAGCACAGATACGCAGTATTTT; cdr3_aa: CASSPGGLSTDTQYF
d_call: -; clone_size: many; j_call: TRBJ2-1; v_call: TRBV11-1; cdr3_nt: TGTGCCAGCAGCTTAGCCATCAATGAGCAGTTCTTC; cdr3_aa: CASSLAINEQFF
d_call: TRBD2; clone_size: -; j_call: TRBJ2-3; v_call: TRBV3-1; cdr3_nt: TGTGCCAGCAGCCCCCCTGGGGGGACTAGCGCTACAGATACGCAGTATTTT; cdr3_aa: CASSPPGGTSATDTQYF
d_call: -; clone_size: few; j_call: TRBJ2-1; v_call: TRBV28; cdr3_nt: TGTGTCAGCAGTCCCCAGGGTGGTGTAGGGAATGAGCAGTTCTTC; cdr3_aa: CVSSPQGGVGNEQFF
d_call: -; clone_size: -; j_call: TRBJ2-1; v_call: TRBV12-3/TRBV12-4; cdr3_nt: TGTGCCAGCAGCCCGAGGGGACGGCCCTTCTCCTACAATGAGCAGTTCTTC; cdr3_aa: CASSPRGRPFSYNEQFF
d_call: -; clone_size: -; j_call: TRBJ1-4; v_call: TRBV6-1; cdr3_nt: TGTGCCAGCAGGGGATCTTGGCTGACGGGAGCAACTAATGAAAAACTGTTTTTT; cdr3_aa: CASRGSWLTGATNEKLFF
d_call: TRBD2; clone_size: -; j_call: TRBJ2-7; v_call: TRBV30; cdr3_nt: TGTGCCTGGAGCCAAACTAGCGCCGACGAGCAGTACTTC; cdr3_aa: CAWSQTSADEQYF
d_call: -; clone_size: -; j_call: TRBJ2-1; v_call: TRBV20-1; cdr3_nt: TGCAGTGTCCCCGGAGGCCCGAGCTCCTACAATGAGCAGTTCTTC; cdr3_aa: CSVPGGPSSYNEQFF
d_call: -; clone_size: many; j_call: TRBJ2-3; v_call: TRBV12-3/TRBV12-4; cdr3_nt: TGTGCCAGCGGAGAACAAAGTAATGCAGATACGCAGTATTTT; cdr3_aa: CASGEQSNADTQYF
d_call: -; clone_size: many; j_call: TRBJ2-1; v_call: TRBV7-8; cdr3_nt: TGTGCCAGCAGCCAGGTGGATGAGCAGTTCTTC; cdr3_aa: CASSQVDEQFF
d_call: TRBD2; clone_size: -; j_call: TRBJ2-1; v_call: TRBV7-9; cdr3_nt: TGTGCCAGCAGCTGGGCCGGGACTAGCGGGAGAGGTGAGCAGTTCTTC; cdr3_aa: CASSWAGTSGRGEQFF
d_call: -; clone_size: many; j_call: TRBJ1-5; v_call: TRBV7-8; cdr3_nt: TGTGCCAGCAGCGGTATAGGGGGATCCAATCAGCCCCAGCATTTT; cdr3_aa: CASSGIGGSNQPQHF
d_call: -; clone_size: many; j_call: TRBJ2-7; v_call: TRBV30; cdr3_nt: TGTGCCTGGAGTTTGCAGGAGGAGGGCGAGCAGTACTTC; cdr3_aa: CAWSLQEEGEQYF
d_call: -; clone_size: many; j_call: TRBJ1-5; v_call: TRBV30; cdr3_nt: TGTGCCTGGAGCCTGACCTTCAGCAATCAGCCCCAGCATTTT; cdr3_aa: CAWSLTFSNQPQHF
d_call: TRBD2; clone_size: many; j_call: TRBJ2-1; v_call: TRBV6-1; cdr3_nt: TGTGCCAGCAGCAAAAGGACTAGCACCAACAATGAGCAGTTCTTC; cdr3_aa: CASSKRTSTNNEQFF
d_call: TRBD1; clone_size: many; j_call: TRBJ1-1; v_call: TRBV28; cdr3_nt: TGTGCCAGCAGTGAAGGGACAGGGGGCACTGAAGCTTTCTTT; cdr3_aa: CASSEGTGGTEAFF
d_call: -; clone_size: -; j_call: TRBJ2-1; v_call: TRBV20-1; cdr3_nt: TGCAGTGCTAGAGGGGCGACGGTATCCAATGAGCAGTTCTTC; cdr3_aa: CSARGATVSNEQFF
d_call: -; clone_size: many; j_call: TRBJ2-7; v_call: TRBV2; cdr3_nt: TGTGCCAGCAAGCCCGGGGGCAACCCCTACGAGCAGTACTTC; cdr3_aa: CASKPGGNPYEQYF
d_call: -; clone_size: many; j_call: TRBJ2-7; v_call: TRBV2; cdr3_nt: TGTGCCACCCAGCTACCGGGCACAAGGTACGAGCAGTACTTC; cdr3_aa: CATQLPGTRYEQYF
d_call: -; clone_size: -; j_call: TRBJ1-1; v_call: TRBV6-1; cdr3_nt: TGTGCCAGCAGGAGAATGTCCCGGGGCACTGAAGCTTTCTTT; cdr3_aa: CASRRMSRGTEAFF
d_call: -; clone_size: many; j_call: TRBJ1-1; v_call: TRBV28; cdr3_nt: TGTGCCAGCAGGCCACGACAGAACTTGAACACTGAAGCTTTCTTT; cdr3_aa: CASRPRQNLNTEAFF
d_call: TRBD1; clone_size: -; j_call: TRBJ2-7; v_call: TRBV19; cdr3_nt: TGTGCCAGTAGGTATGGGACAGGCTCTGGCGAGCAGTACTTC; cdr3_aa: CASRYGTGSGEQYF
d_call: -; clone_size: many; j_call: TRBJ2-3; v_call: TRBV20-1; cdr3_nt: TGCAGTGCTACAATGGGGGTAGGAAGAACAGATACGCAGTATTTT; cdr3_aa: CSATMGVGRTDTQYF
d_call: -; clone_size: few; j_call: TRBJ2-7; v_call: TRBV5-1; cdr3_nt: TGCGCCAGCAGCTCTCTGGGGAGCGGAGAGCAGTACTTC; cdr3_aa: CASSSLGSGEQYF
d_call: TRBD1; clone_size: many; j_call: TRBJ2-7; v_call: TRBV7-9; cdr3_nt: TGTGCCAGCAGCTTAACCCCACAGGGGCTCCCCTACGAGCAGTACTTC; cdr3_aa: CASSLTPQGLPYEQYF
d_call: -; clone_size: many; j_call: TRBJ1-2; v_call: TRBV7-2; cdr3_nt: TGTGCCAGCAGCTTATTGGGACAAAGCTATGGCTACACCTTC; cdr3_aa: CASSLLGQSYGYTF
d_call: -; clone_size: many; j_call: TRBJ2-5; v_call: TRBV7-6; cdr3_nt: TGTGCCAGCACCCCTAGTGGGTATGAGACCCAGTACTTC; cdr3_aa: CASTPSGYETQYF
d_call: -; clone_size: -; j_call: TRBJ2-5; v_call: TRBV18; cdr3_nt: TGTGCCAGCTCACCCTTCGGAGGGGTAGAGACCCAGTGCTTC; cdr3_aa: CASSPFGGVETQCF
d_call: -; clone_size: many; j_call: TRBJ1-1; v_call: TRBV7-8; cdr3_nt: TGTGCCAGCAAAACCCTTACGGGGGTGAGCACTGAAGCTTTCTTT; cdr3_aa: CASKTLTGVSTEAFF
d_call: -; clone_size: few; j_call: TRBJ1-3; v_call: TRBV7-2; cdr3_nt: TGTGCCAGCAGCCCGGGACGAAACACCATATATTTT; cdr3_aa: CASSPGRNTIYF
d_call: -; clone_size: -; j_call: TRBJ2-7; v_call: TRBV7-2; cdr3_nt: TGTGCCAGCAGCTCCACAACTAGGATTCTGGGCGAGCAGTACTTC; cdr3_aa: CASSSTTRILGEQYF
d_call: -; clone_size: many; j_call: TRBJ1-5; v_call: TRBV27; cdr3_nt: TGTGCCAGCAGTTTTACCAATCAGCCCCAGCATTTT; cdr3_aa: CASSFTNQPQHF
d_call: -; clone_size: few; j_call: TRBJ2-1; v_call: TRBV6-2/TRBV6-3; cdr3_nt: TGTGCCAGCCAGGGGTCGAGCTCCTACAATGAGCAGTTCTTC; cdr3_aa: CASQGSSSYNEQFF
d_call: -; clone_size: many; j_call: TRBJ1-1; v_call: TRBV12-3/TRBV12-4; cdr3_nt: TGTGCCAGCAGTTTGGGGGGCACACCTGAAGCTTTCTTT; cdr3_aa: CASSLGGTPEAFF
d_call: -; clone_size: many; j_call: TRBJ1-6; v_call: TRBV27; cdr3_nt: TGTGCCAGCAGTTTATGGTCCCGTTCGCCCCTCCACTTT; cdr3_aa: CASSLWSRSPLHF
d_call: -; clone_size: -; j_call: TRBJ1-5; v_call: TRBV7-2; cdr3_nt: TGTGCCAGCAGCTTATCGCCCACAGGGAGCAATCAGCCCCAGCATTTT; cdr3_aa: CASSLSPTGSNQPQHF
d_call: -; clone_size: many; j_call: TRBJ1-4; v_call: TRBV2; cdr3_nt: TGTGCCAGCAGTGAAAGTGGAGCAGAGGGTGGGAAACTGTTTTTT; cdr3_aa: CASSESGAEGGKLFF
d_call: -; clone_size: once; j_call: TRBJ2-3; v_call: TRBV7-9; cdr3_nt: TGTGCCAGCAGCGCATCGTTAAGGGATACGCAGTATTTT; cdr3_aa: CASSASLRDTQYF
d_call: -; clone_size: few; j_call: TRBJ1-1; v_call: TRBV5-1; cdr3_nt: TGCGCCAGCAGCTTTAAGCTGAGCACTGAAGCTTTCTTT; cdr3_aa: CASSFKLSTEAFF
d_call: -; clone_size: many; j_call: TRBJ1-1; v_call: TRBV28; cdr3_nt: TGTGCCAGCAAAACCGGGGGCAACACTGAAGCTTTCTTT; cdr3_aa: CASKTGGNTEAFF